A single sample gave rise to the 17 T cell receptor beta chains below, sequenced in a study of shared clonotypes between healthy human individuals. Sequencing used immunoSEQ multiplex PCR; TCRdb keeps in-frame clones, though not all of them. The sample has roughly 2,300,000 clones; 85% to 95% are singletons. The sample comprised naive CD4+ T cells from PBMCs. The subset is: CD45RA+ positively selected. These receptors all come from a man aged 18 to 35 in good health. Some clones in this sample may be carry-over from other donors' samples.

The chain carries TRBV2 and TRBJ2-3; TRBD2 aligns across 10 bases. Trimming at V came to 7 bases and at J to 3 bases, leaving 4 bases not matched to a gene. The CDR3 runs to 14 residues. Germline V lookup: CDR1 SNHLY, CDR2 FYNNEI. The CDR3 DNA is TGTGCCAGCAAGGCTAGCGGGAGTACAGATACGCAGTATTTT. It translates to CASKASGSTDTQYF.

This chain connects TRBV30 to TRBJ2-7, with D perhaps assigned TRBD1 or TRBD2 (7 bases each). Germline values: CDR1 GTSNPN, CDR2 SVGIG (reference sequence). This CDR3 has 14 residues. With 7 bases removed from V and 2 bases from J, the gap between germline ends came to 18 bases. CDR3: CASLGRGRAYEQYF. In nucleotides, the CDR3 is TGTGCCTCCCTAGGCAGGGGGAGGGCCTACGAGCAGTACTTC.

The V gene is TRBV11-2, the J gene TRBJ2-7; TRBD2 aligns across 8 bases. Per the germline V gene, CDR1 is SGHAT and CDR2 is FQNNGV. V was clipped by 1 base and J by 2 bases; unmatched bases: 4. The length of the CDR3 is 15 residues. Here the CDR3 reads CASSLGGRPPYEQYF. CDR3 nucleotides: TGTGCCAGCAGCTTAGGCGGGAGGCCCCCCTACGAGCAGTACTTC. Complete variable domain (other parts from reference TRBV11-2 and TRBJ2-7): EAGVAQSPRYKIIEKRQSVAFWCNPISGHATLYWYQQILGQGPKLLIQFQNNGVVDDSQLPKDRFSAERLKGVDSTLKIQPAKLEDSAVYLCASSLGGRPPYEQYFGPGTRLTVT.

The chain employs TRBV11-2 and TRBJ1-4; no definite D call. This CDR3 has 16 residues. V gave up 1 base and J gave up 0 bases, with 9 bases separating them. Germline V gene sequence: CDR1 SGHAT, CDR2 FQNNGV. The DNA of the CDR3 is TGTGCCAGCAGCTTAGGAGCAACTACAACTAATGAAAAACTGTTTTTT. Amino acids: CASSLGATTTNEKLFF.

This chain links TRBV23-1 with TRBJ2-7; 10 bases align to TRBD1. TRBV23-1 is noted as an ORF with a role that remains uncertain. Unmatched junction bases numbered 5, after V lost 7 bases and J lost 2 bases. CDR3 length: 14 amino acids. The chain's CDR3 is CASIPGQGPYEQYF. The CDR3, as DNA: TGCGCCAGCATCCCGGGACAGGGGCCCTACGAGCAGTACTTC.

V and J are TRBV4-1 and TRBJ2-1, with TRBD1 identical over 7 bases. CDR1 MGHRA and CDR2 YSYEKL come from the germline V gene. After removal of 3 bases from V and 8 bases from J, the junction contained 7 bases not matched to a gene. The CDR3 has 14 amino acids. The CDR3 region has the DNA TGCGCCAGCAGCCAGAGAGACAGGGCCGATGAGCAGTTCTTC. Residues: CASSQRDRADEQFF.

The chain is built from TRBV29-1 and TRBJ2-5; 8 bases fit TRBD1. Germline V gene lookup returns CDR1 SQVTM and CDR2 ANQGSEA. V lost 5 bases, J lost 3 bases, and 8 bases stayed unmatched. This CDR3 is 14 amino acids long. The CDR3 protein is CSVQGALRKETQYF. The CDR3 region has the DNA TGCAGCGTTCAGGGGGCGTTAAGGAAAGAGACCCAGTACTTC.

On this clone itself: Distinct nucleotide sequences in the sample also encode this CDR3. V is TRBV27 and J is TRBJ1-2; D gene unclear. Per the germline V gene, CDR1 is MNHEY and CDR2 is SMNVEV (reference sequence). The V end was cut by 5 bases, the J end by 1 base, with 11 bases between. The CDR3 has 14 amino acids. The DNA of the CDR3 is TGTGCCAGCAGTCCCCGAGGGAGTAACTATGGCTACACCTTC. Amino acids: CASSPRGSNYGYTF.

The rearrangement uses TRBV9 and TRBJ2-1; tentatively, D is TRBD1 (5 bases). This CDR3 spans 15 amino acids. Germline CDR1 reads SGDLS; CDR2 reads YYNGEE. V was cut by 3 bases and J by 3 bases, with 13 bases left in between. CDR3 DNA sequence: TGTGCCAGCAGCGCTACCACAGGAAACTACAATGAGCAGTTCTTC. It translates to CASSATTGNYNEQFF.

The genes are TRBV9 and TRBJ2-3; TRBD2 is a possible D gene (5 bases). The length of the CDR3 is 14 residues. The V gene lost 3 bases and the J gene lost 4 bases, with 12 bases spanning the gap. Germline lookup yields CDR1 SGDLS and CDR2 YYNGEE. The CDR3 region is CASSGASSADTQYF. CDR3 in DNA: TGTGCCAGCAGCGGGGCTAGCTCGGCAGATACGCAGTATTTT.

The CDR3 spells CASPPPVEQYF. The CDR3 nucleotides are TGTGCCAGCCCACCACCGGTCGAGCAGTACTTC. The chain carries TRBV7-3 and TRBJ2-7, with D uncertain. The CDR3 is 11 residues long. V was cut by 8 bases and J by 6 bases, with 11 bases left in between. The germline V gene has CDR1 SGHTA and CDR2 FQGTGA.

The chain has TRBV6-5 and TRBJ1-2, with 7 bases that match TRBD1. Per germline, CDR1 MNHEY and CDR2 SVGAGI. Trimming removed 6 bases from V and 11 bases from J; junction bases left unmatched: 12. The CDR3 sequence is 13 residues long. This chain's CDR3 is CASSSFNRGGYTF. In nucleotides, the CDR3 is TGTGCCAGCAGCTCCTTCAACAGGGGCGGTTACACCTTC.

The rearrangement uses TRBV6-1 and TRBJ2-1; the match to TRBD2 covers 7 bases. From germline, CDR1 is MNHNS and CDR2 SASEGT. This CDR3 comprises 13 residues. The V and J ends lost 11 bases and 10 bases, in that order; junction bases with no gene match: 14. This chain's CDR3 is CAGSSGNSREQFF. DNA for the CDR3: TGTGCCGGTTCCAGCGGGAATTCGCGGGAGCAGTTCTTC.

The chain couples TRBV7-9 to TRBJ2-7; D may be TRBD2 (5 bases). The ends were cut back, 5 bases at V and 3 bases at J, with 11 bases in the middle. The length of the CDR3 is 13 residues. CDR1 SEHNR and CDR2 FQNEAQ come from the germline V gene (reference sequence). CDR3 sequence reads: CASSLDGDYEQYF. Written as DNA, the CDR3 is TGTGCCAGCAGCCTAGACGGGGACTACGAGCAGTACTTC. The entire variable domain, with the rest obtained from reference TRBV7-9 and TRBJ2-7, is as follows: DTGVSQNPRHKITKRGQNVTFRCDPISEHNRLYWYRQTLGQGPEFLTYFQNEAQLEKSRLLSDRFSAERPKGSFSTLEIQRTEQGDSAMYLCASSLDGDYEQYFGPGTRLTVT.

The chain carries TRBV15 and TRBJ2-7; D remains unclear. The CDR3 is made up of 14 amino acids. V lost 0 bases to trimming and J lost 7 bases, with 13 bases between them. Germline lookup yields CDR1 LNHNV and CDR2 YYDKDF (reference sequence). The CDR3 here is CATSRDGYWGEQYF. CDR3 nucleotides: TGTGCCACCAGCAGAGATGGGTATTGGGGTGAGCAGTACTTC.

The chain links TRBV6-1 to TRBJ1-1; D is ambiguous. CDR3 size: 14 residues. V lost 5 bases and J 3 bases, leaving 13 bases between the germline ends. Germline CDR1 is MNHNS and CDR2 is SASEGT. The CDR3 is CASSTRPKDTEAFF. Here the CDR3 DNA reads TGTGCCAGCAGTACCAGACCTAAGGACACTGAAGCTTTCTTT.

This chain links TRBV6-5 with TRBJ2-3, with TRBD1 as a possible D gene (6 bases). Germline V lookup: CDR1 MNHEY, CDR2 SVGAGI. The CDR3 contains 14 residues. Deletions cut 7 bases from V and 1 base from J, with 12 bases between. The CDR3 region is CASTTGFGTDTQYF. CDR3 sequence (DNA): TGTGCCAGCACTACAGGGTTTGGCACAGATACGCAGTATTTT.